This T cell receptor (beta chain) emerged from a study of CXCR3-negative and CXCR3-positive naive CD8 T cells. Whole-study results and caveats: Comparison of naive cells showed more hydrophobic TRB CDR3s in CXCR3-positive than in CXCR3-negative naive cells. Whereas memory cells differed, naive CXCR3-negative and CXCR3-positive cells shared similar TRBV-TRBJ usage.

Details on this clonotype: No antigen is known for it.

Cells that were CD45RO-CCR7+CD27+CD95- constituted naive CD8+ T cells. Per germline, CDR1 SEHNR and CDR2 FQNEAQ (reference sequence). This CDR3 region has 13 residues. Researchers prepared the TRB cDNA libraries using 5' RACE with UMI labels. TCRdb re-analyzed the 5' RACE reads; it lists each CDR3 protein once, without DNA. The specimen's table records around 60,000 distinct CDR3 sequences. Sequenced: naive CXCR3+ CD8+ T cells from blood. The subset was: CD45RO-CCR7+CD27+CD95- naive CD8+ T cells expressing CXCR3 (TNR3+). The TCR originated in a human donor in good health. Some clones in this sample may be carry-over from other donors' samples. V usage is TRBV7-9 and J usage is TRBJ2-5; the D call from TCRdb, TRBD2, cannot be confirmed without DNA. The CDR3: CASSGQLEETQYF.